This T cell receptor (beta chain) was captured in a study of tumor and adjacent non-tumor tissue in lung cancer. For the study at large: On average, productive TCRbeta reads reached about 4.17 million per sample.

The CDR3 totals 15 residues. V dropped 3 bases and J dropped 1 base, with 13 bases sitting between them. The germline gives CDR1 MNHNS, CDR2 SASEGT. This sample's RNA came from whole unsorted tissue. TCRbeta libraries were built with three rounds of nested PCR, modified from ARM-PCR. In TCRdb, the multiplex PCR reads were re-called with MiXCR into one record per CDR3 protein. The sample records tens of thousands of distinct CDR3 sequences, around four fifths being singletons. The rearrangement uses TRBV6-1 and TRBJ2-7; no clear D gene. This sequence was found in a woman aged 45-59 years with non-small cell lung cancer. The sample consisted of lung tumor tissue. The CDR3 region is CASSESGCSSYEQYF. CDR3 sequence (DNA): TGTGCCAGCAGTGAGAGTGGTTGCTCGTCCTACGAGCAGTACTTC.